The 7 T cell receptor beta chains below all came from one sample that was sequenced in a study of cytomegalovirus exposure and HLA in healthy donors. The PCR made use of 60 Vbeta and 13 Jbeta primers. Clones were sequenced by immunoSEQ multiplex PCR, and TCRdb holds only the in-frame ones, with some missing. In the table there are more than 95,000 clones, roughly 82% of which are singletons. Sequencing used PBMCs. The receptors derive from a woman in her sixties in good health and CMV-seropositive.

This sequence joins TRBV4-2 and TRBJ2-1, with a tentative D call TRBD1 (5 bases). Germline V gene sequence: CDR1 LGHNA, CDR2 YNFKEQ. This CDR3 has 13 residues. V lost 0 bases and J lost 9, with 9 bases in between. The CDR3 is CASSQEGRAEQFF. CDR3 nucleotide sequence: TGTGCCAGCAGCCAAGAGGGGCGCGCTGAGCAGTTCTTC.

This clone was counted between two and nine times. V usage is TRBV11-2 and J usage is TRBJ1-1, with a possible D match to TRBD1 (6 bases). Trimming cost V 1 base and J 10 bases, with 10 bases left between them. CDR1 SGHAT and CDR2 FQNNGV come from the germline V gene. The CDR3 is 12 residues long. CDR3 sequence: CASSLGTVVAFF. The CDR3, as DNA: TGTGCCAGCAGCTTAGGGACAGTGGTAGCTTTCTTT.

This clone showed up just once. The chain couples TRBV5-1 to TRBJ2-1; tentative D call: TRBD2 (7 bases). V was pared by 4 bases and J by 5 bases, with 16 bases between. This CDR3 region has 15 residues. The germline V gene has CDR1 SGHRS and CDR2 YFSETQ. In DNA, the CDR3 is TGCGCCAGCAGCCTGGTGGCGGGGGCTAACAATGAGCAGTTCTTC. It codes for CASSLVAGANNEQFF.

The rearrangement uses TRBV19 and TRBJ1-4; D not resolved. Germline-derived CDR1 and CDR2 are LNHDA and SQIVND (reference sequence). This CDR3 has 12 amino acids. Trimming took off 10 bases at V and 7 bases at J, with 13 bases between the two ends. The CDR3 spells CATEGQPEKLFF. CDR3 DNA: TGTGCCACTGAGGGTCAGCCTGAAAAACTGTTTTTT.

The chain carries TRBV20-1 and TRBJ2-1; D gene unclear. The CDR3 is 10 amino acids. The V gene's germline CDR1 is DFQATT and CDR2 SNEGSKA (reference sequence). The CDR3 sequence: CSFMGYEQFF. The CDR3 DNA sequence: TGCAGCTTCATGGGCTATGAGCAGTTCTTC.

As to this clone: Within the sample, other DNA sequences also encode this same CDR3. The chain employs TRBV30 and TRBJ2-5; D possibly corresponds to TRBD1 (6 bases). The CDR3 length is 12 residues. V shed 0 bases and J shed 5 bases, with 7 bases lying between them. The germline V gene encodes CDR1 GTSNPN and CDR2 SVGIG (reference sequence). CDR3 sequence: CAWSVQGETQYF. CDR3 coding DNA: TGTGCCTGGAGTGTCCAGGGGGAGACCCAGTACTTC. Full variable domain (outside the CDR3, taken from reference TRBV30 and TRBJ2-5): SQTIHQWPATLVQPVGSPLSLECTVEGTSNPNLYWYRQAAGRGLQLLFYSVGIGQISSEVPQNLSASRPQDRQFILSSKKLLLSDSGFYLCAWSVQGETQYFGPGTRLLVL.

CDR3: CASSSYSTDTQYF. The CDR3 DNA follows: TGTGCCAGCTCATCCTACAGCACAGATACGCAGTATTTT. This chain uses TRBV18 with TRBJ2-3; no clear D. The V and J ends lost 5 bases and 0 bases respectively, with 6 bases between them. The CDR3 runs to 13 residues. Germline CDR1 is KGHSH and CDR2 is LQKENI.